The 6 T cell receptor beta chains listed next were all sequenced from one sample in a study of regulatory T cells in long-lasting Graves disease. As for time point: persistent/refractory GD, antithyroid drugs over 5 years with positive TRAb. RNA isolated from PBMCs was used to make the TCR library. HTBI primers from iRepertoire and Arm-PCR of CDR3 regions yielded the TCR beta libraries. TCRdb itself ran the multiplex PCR reads through MiXCR, one entry per CDR3 protein. The sample consists of about 470,000 distinct CDR3 sequences, 20% to 25% of them appearing once. The source material was peripheral blood mononuclear cells (PBMCs), sampled when the disease was refractory, from a patient treated with antithyroid drugs. The receptor set was obtained from a female donor with Graves disease.

The chain recombines TRBV6-1 with TRBJ2-4, with D perhaps matching TRBD1 (6 bases). Germline CDR1 is MNHNS and CDR2 is SASEGT. The V and J ends lost 6 bases and 0 bases respectively, with 18 bases between them. The CDR3 spans 17 residues. CDR3 DNA sequence: TGTGCCAGCAGGACACCGGTGGGACAATTAGCCAAAAACATTCAGTACTTC. Translating gives CASRTPVGQLAKNIQYF.

With regard to this clonotype: Given a much more abundant clone one base away, this may be a read error. This rearrangement joins TRBV4-1 to TRBJ2-7; D not resolved. The V and J ends lost 6 bases and 2 bases respectively, with 8 bases between them. The germline V gene has CDR1 MGHRA and CDR2 YSYEKL. The CDR3 runs 12 residues. CDR3 coding DNA: TGCGCCAGCAGGGGCACAACCTACGAGCAGTACTTC. This gives the protein CASRGTTYEQYF.

The table lists this clonotype with many counts. The chain couples TRBV29-1 to TRBJ1-1; D ambiguous. With 8 bases removed from V and 0 bases from J, the gap between germline ends came to 13 bases. This CDR3 has 13 amino acids. Germline-derived CDR1 and CDR2 are SQVTM and ANQGSEA. This CDR3 is CSSMTLMNTEAFF. The CDR3 nucleotides are TGCAGCTCGATGACTCTAATGAACACTGAAGCTTTCTTT.

This clonotype appeared a few times. V usage is TRBV24-1 and J usage is TRBJ2-6; D call uncertain. Deletions cut 1 base from V and 2 bases from J, with 2 bases between. There are 14 residues in the CDR3. Germline V gene lookup returns CDR1 KGHDR and CDR2 SFDVKD. This CDR3 is CATSDFPGANVLTF. CDR3 in DNA: TGTGCCACCAGTGATTTTCCTGGGGCCAACGTCCTGACTTTC.

This clonotype was seen ten or more times. CDR3 nucleotides: TGTGCCAGCAGTTTTGCCGGTCTCAACTACGAGCAGTACTTC. It encodes CASSFAGLNYEQYF. The chain is built from TRBV28 and TRBJ2-7, with unresolved D. Trimming cost V 3 bases and J 3 bases, with 12 bases left between them. In germline, CDR1 is MDHEN, CDR2 SYDVKM. The CDR3 runs to 14 residues. Combining the CDR3 with reference TRBV28 and TRBJ2-7 gives the whole variable domain DVKVTQSSRYLVKRTGEKVFLECVQDMDHENMFWYRQDPGLGLRLIYFSYDVKMKEKGDIPEGYSVSREKKERFSLILESASTNQTSMYLCASSFAGLNYEQYFGPGTRLTVT.

In this sample, this clonotype turned up many times. DNA of the CDR3: TGTGCCAGCAGTTTATTGTGGCGTAGCGGCCCCCTTCATGAGAAGACCCAGTACTTC. It is translated as CASSLLWRSGPLHEKTQYF. The chain joins TRBV28 to TRBJ2-5; TRBD2 might be the D (6 bases). This CDR3 has 19 amino acids. Per the germline V gene, CDR1 is MDHEN and CDR2 is SYDVKM. V dropped 1 base and J dropped 6 bases, with 27 bases sitting between them.